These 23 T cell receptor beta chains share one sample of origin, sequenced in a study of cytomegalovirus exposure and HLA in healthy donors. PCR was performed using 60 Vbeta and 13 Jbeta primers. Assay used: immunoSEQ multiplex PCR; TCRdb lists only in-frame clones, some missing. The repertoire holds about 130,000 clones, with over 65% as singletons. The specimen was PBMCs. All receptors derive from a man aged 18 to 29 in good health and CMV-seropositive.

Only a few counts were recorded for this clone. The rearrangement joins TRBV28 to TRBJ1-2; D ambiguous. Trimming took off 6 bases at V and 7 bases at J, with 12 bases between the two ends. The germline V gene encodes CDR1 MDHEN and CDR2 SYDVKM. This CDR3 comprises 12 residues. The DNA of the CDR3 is TGTGCCAGCAGAGATAAGGGAGCTGGCTACACCTTC. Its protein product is CASRDKGAGYTF.

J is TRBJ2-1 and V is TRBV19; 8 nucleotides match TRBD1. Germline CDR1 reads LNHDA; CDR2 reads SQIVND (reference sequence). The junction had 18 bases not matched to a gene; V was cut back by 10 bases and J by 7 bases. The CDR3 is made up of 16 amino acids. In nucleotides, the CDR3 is TGTGCCACACGCACCGCAGGGGGCGCGGGTCTAAATGAGCAGTTCTTC. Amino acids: CATRTAGGAGLNEQFF.

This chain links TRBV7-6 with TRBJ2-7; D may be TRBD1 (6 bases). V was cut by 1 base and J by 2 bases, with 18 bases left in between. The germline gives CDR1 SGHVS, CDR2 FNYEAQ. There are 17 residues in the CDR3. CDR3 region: CASSLEYNGDIPYEQYF. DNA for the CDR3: TGTGCCAGCAGCTTAGAGTATAATGGGGACATACCCTACGAGCAGTACTTC.

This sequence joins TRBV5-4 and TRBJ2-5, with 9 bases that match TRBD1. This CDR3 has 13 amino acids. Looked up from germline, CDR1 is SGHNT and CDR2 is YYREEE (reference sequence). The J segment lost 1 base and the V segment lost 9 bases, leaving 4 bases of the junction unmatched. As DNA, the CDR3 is TGTGCCACTGGGGACAGGGTCCAAGAGACCCAGTACTTC. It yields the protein CATGDRVQETQYF.

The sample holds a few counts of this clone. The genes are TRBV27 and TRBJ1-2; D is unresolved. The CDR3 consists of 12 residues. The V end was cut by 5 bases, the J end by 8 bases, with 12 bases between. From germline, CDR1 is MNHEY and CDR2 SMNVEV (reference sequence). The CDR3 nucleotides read TGTGCCAGCAGTGCCGGCCTAGGCGGCTACACCTTC. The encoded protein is CASSAGLGGYTF.

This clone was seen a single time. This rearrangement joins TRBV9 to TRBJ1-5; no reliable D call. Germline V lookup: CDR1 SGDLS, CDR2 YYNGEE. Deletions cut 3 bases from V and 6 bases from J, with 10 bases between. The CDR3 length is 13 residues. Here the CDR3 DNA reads TGTGCCAGCAGCGCCCGGTCCGGTCAGCCCCAGCATTTT. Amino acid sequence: CASSARSGQPQHF.

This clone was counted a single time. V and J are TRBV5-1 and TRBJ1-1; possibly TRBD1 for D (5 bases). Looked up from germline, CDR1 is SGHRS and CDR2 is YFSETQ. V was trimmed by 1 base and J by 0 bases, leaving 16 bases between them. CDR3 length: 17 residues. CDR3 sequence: CASSLWQGRVMNTEAFF. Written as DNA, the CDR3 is TGCGCCAGCAGCTTGTGGCAGGGTCGAGTCATGAACACTGAAGCTTTCTTT.

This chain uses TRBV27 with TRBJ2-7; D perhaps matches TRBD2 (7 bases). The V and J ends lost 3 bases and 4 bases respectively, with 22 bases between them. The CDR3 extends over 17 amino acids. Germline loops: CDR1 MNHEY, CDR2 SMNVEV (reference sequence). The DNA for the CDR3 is TGTGCCAGCAGTTTTACGGGGGGACACTACCTTTTATACGAGCAGTACTTC. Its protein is CASSFTGGHYLLYEQYF.

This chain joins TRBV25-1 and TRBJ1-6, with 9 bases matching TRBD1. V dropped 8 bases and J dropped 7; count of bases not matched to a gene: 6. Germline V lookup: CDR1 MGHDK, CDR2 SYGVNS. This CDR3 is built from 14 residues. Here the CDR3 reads CASSGTGRNSPLHF. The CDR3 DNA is TGTGCCAGCTCGGGGACAGGGCGAAATTCACCCCTCCACTTT. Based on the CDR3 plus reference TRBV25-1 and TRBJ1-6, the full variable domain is EADIYQTPRYLVIGTGKKITLECSQTMGHDKMYWYQQDPGMELHLIHYSYGVNSTEKGDLSSESTVSRIRTEHFPLTLESARPSHTSQYLCASSGTGRNSPLHFGNGTRLTVT.

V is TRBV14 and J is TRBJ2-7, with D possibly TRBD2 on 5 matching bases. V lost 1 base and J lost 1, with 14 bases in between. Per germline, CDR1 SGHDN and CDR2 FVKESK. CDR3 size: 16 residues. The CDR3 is CASSQVTGKGSYEQYF. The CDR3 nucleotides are TGTGCCAGCAGCCAAGTTACGGGGAAAGGTTCCTACGAGCAGTACTTC.

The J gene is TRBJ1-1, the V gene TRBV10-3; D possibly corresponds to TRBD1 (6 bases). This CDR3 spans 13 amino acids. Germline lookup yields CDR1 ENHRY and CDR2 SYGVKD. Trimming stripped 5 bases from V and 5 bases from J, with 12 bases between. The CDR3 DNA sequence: TGTGCCATCAGTCTATCAGGGGAAACTGAAGCTTTCTTT. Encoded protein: CAISLSGETEAFF.

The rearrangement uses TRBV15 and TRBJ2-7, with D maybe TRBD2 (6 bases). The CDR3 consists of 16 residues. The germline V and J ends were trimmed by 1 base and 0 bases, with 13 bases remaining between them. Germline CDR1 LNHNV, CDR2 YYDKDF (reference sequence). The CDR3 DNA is TGTGCCACCAGCAGAGGAAAAAGGCGGGGCTCCTACGAGCAGTACTTC. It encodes CATSRGKRRGSYEQYF.

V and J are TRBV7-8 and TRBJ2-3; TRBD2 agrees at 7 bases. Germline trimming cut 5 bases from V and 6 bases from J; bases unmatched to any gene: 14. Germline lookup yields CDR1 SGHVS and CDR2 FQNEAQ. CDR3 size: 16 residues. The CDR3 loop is CASSRSGTQTPDTQYF. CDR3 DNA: TGTGCCAGCAGCAGAAGCGGGACCCAAACCCCGGATACGCAGTATTTT.

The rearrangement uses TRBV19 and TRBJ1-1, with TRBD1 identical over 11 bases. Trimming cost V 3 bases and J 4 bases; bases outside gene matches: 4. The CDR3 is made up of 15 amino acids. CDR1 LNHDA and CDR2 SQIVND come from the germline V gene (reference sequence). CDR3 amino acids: CASSIRTGGFTEAFF. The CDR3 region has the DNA TGTGCCAGTAGTATCCGGACAGGGGGCTTCACTGAAGCTTTCTTT.

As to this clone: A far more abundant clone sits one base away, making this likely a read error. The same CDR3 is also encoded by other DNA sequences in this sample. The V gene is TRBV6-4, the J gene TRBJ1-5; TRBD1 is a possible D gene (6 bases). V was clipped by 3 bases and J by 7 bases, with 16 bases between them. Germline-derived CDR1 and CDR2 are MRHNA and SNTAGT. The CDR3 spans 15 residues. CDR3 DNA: TGTGCCAGCAGTGAGGGCGGAGGGGGAGGGCAGCCCCAGCATTTT. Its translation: CASSEGGGGGQPQHF.

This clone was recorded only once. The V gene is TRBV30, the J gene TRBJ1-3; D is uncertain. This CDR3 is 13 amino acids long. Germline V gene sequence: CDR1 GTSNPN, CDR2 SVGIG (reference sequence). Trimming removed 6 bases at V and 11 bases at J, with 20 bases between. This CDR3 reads CACHRGNERSIYF. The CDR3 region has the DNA TGTGCCTGTCATCGCGGAAATGAACGTTCCATATATTTT. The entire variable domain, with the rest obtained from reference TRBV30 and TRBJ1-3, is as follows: SQTIHQWPATLVQPVGSPLSLECTVEGTSNPNLYWYRQAAGRGLQLLFYSVGIGQISSEVPQNLSASRPQDRQFILSSKKLLLSDSGFYLCACHRGNERSIYFGEGSWLTVV.

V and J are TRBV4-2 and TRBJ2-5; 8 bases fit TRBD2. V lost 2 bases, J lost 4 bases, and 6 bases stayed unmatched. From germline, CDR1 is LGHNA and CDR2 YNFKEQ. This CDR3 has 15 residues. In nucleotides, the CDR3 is TGTGCCAGCAGCCAACCCGGGGGGGCGGGAGAGACCCAGTACTTC. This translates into CASSQPGGAGETQYF.

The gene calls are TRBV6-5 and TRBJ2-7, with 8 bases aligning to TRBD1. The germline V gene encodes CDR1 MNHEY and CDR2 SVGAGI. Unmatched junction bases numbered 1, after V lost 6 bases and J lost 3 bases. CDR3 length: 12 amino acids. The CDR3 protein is CASSGQGYEQYF. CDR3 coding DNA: TGTGCCAGCAGCGGACAGGGCTACGAGCAGTACTTC.

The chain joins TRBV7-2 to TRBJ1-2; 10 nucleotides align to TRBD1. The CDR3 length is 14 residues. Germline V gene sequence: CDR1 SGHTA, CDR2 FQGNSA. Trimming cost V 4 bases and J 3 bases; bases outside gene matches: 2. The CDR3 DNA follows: TGTGCCAGCAGCTATGACAGGGGGCACTATGGCTACACCTTC. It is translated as CASSYDRGHYGYTF.

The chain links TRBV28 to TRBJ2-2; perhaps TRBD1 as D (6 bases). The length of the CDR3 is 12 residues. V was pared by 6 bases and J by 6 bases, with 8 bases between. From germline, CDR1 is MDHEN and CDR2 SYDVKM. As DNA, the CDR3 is TGTGCCAGCAGACGGACAGCCGGGGAGCTGTTTTTT. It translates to CASRRTAGELFF.

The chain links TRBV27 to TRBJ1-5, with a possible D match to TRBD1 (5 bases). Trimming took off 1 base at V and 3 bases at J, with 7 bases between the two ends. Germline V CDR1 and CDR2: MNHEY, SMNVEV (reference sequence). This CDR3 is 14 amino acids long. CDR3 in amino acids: CASSLYGHNQPQHF. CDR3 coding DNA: TGTGCCAGCAGTTTATACGGACACAATCAGCCCCAGCATTTT.

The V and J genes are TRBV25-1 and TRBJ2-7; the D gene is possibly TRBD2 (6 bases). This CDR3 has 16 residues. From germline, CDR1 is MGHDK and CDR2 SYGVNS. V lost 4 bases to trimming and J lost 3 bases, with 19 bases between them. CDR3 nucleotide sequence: TGTGCCAGCAGTGGGCCCCGGCTTGGGACTTTCTACGAGCAGTACTTC. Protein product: CASSGPRLGTFYEQYF.

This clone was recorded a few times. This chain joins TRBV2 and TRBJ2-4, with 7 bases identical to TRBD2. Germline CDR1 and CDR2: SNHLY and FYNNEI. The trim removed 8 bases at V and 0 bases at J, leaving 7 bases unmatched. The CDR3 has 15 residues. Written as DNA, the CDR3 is TGTGCCAGCGGCGGGGAGGGATTAGCCAAAAACATTCAGTACTTC. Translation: CASGGEGLAKNIQYF.